This TCR beta chain was identified in a study of human T cells and chemical hapten exposure. Across the study: Sensitization was performed using 2% DPC on a roughly 2 cm by roughly 2 cm upper inner arm skin site. All through the approximately 22-week study, the scalp of each patient received diphenylcyclopropenone doses weekly.

Study-wide results and caveats: The study found expanded TCRs formed significantly more large CDR3 similarity clusters than controls. Among TCRs, those above 1 in 1000 frequency were unaffected by DPC sensitization.

Via MiXCR, TCRdb re-called the RACE reads, giving one row per CDR3 protein. Here the sample spans 95,000 to 150,000 distinct CDR3 sequences, approximately 13% being singletons. The table lists this clonotype with a few counts. What it binds is not known. Germline V gives CDR1 LGHDT, CDR2 YNNKEL (reference sequence). V was pared by 4 bases and J by 0 bases, with 13 bases between. The length of the CDR3 is 16 residues. Time point in this sample: pre-sensitization, week 0. Treatment here: therapeutic diphenylcyclopropenone sensitization with weekly scalp DPC. This rearrangement joins TRBV3-1 to TRBJ2-1; D tentatively reads TRBD1 or TRBD2 (5 bases each). The receptor's source is a woman aged 18-29 years with alopecia areata. Some clones in this sample may be carry-over from other donors' samples. The sequencing here drew on whole blood, taken in connection with sensitization to the hapten diphenylcyclopropenone (DPC). CDR3 DNA sequence: TGTGCCAGCAGCCCCCGGGACCCTAGCTCCTACAATGAGCAGTTCTTC. This translates into CASSPRDPSSYNEQFF.